Listed here are 31 T cell receptor beta chains from one sample, sequenced in a study of response to subunit inactivated influenza vaccine. TCRdb processed the RT-PCR reads anew with MiXCR; each CDR3 protein has one entry. The sample contains 450,000 to 500,000 distinct CDR3 sequences, roughly 9.7% of which appear only once. The specimen was PBMCs from blood, collected 45 days after vaccination. The receptors were gathered from a man aged 50 to 59 who received an inactivated influenza vaccine.

This clonotype has at least ten counts. The chain has TRBV4-3 and TRBJ2-1, with 7 bases that match TRBD1. CDR3 length: 16 amino acids. J was trimmed by 4 bases and V by 0 bases; bases with no gene match: 6. The germline V gene encodes CDR1 LGHNA and CDR2 YSLEER. Here the CDR3 reads CASSQEGQQRYNEQFF. For the CDR3, the DNA is TGCGCCAGCAGCCAAGAGGGACAGCAAAGGTACAATGAGCAGTTCTTC.

This clonotype was recorded at least ten times. The CDR3 nucleotides read TGTGCCAGCAGCTCTTTACTAGCACCTGAGCAGTTCTTC. Translation: CASSSLLAPEQFF. This rearrangement joins TRBV7-9 to TRBJ2-1, with D maybe TRBD2 (6 bases). Trimming removed 4 bases from V and 9 bases from J, with 13 bases in between. This CDR3 is built from 13 residues. CDR1 is SEHNR, CDR2 FQNEAQ, per germline (reference sequence).

The rearrangement uses TRBV5-1 and TRBJ2-7; D possibly corresponds to TRBD1 (6 bases). Per the germline V gene, CDR1 is SGHRS and CDR2 is YFSETQ. The CDR3 totals 15 residues. With 0 bases removed from V and 2 bases from J, the gap between germline ends came to 12 bases. This chain's CDR3 is CASSLDQGRTYEQYF. The CDR3 DNA reads as TGCGCCAGCAGCTTGGATCAGGGGCGTACCTACGAGCAGTACTTC. Supplemented by reference TRBV5-1 and TRBJ2-7, the full variable domain reads KAGVTQTPRYLIKTRGQQVTLSCSPISGHRSVSWYQQTPGQGLQFLFEYFSETQRNKGNFPGRFSGRQFSNSRSEMNVSTLELGDSALYLCASSLDQGRTYEQYFGPGTRLTVT.

This clonotype showed up just a few times. The chain links TRBV7-2 to TRBJ1-1; D remains ambiguous. The germline V and J ends were trimmed by 8 bases and 3 bases, with 13 bases remaining between them. The CDR3 spans 13 residues. CDR1 SGHTA and CDR2 FQGNSA come from the germline V gene. This CDR3 is CASQHLAYTEAFF. The DNA for the CDR3 is TGTGCCAGCCAACACCTGGCCTACACTGAAGCTTTCTTT.

The rearrangement joins TRBV5-1 to TRBJ2-1, with D maybe TRBD1 (6 bases). The length of the CDR3 is 15 residues. Germline V gives CDR1 SGHRS, CDR2 YFSETQ. V was pared by 4 bases and J by 6 bases, with 17 bases between. CDR3: CASSLAQGKGNEQFF. The CDR3 DNA sequence: TGCGCCAGCAGCCTTGCCCAGGGGAAGGGCAATGAGCAGTTCTTC.

This clonotype has a count of ten or more. The chain combines TRBV4-1 with TRBJ1-6; 9 nucleotides line up with TRBD1. This CDR3 contains 15 residues. V dropped 3 bases and J dropped 10; count of bases not matched to a gene: 7. From germline, CDR1 is MGHRA and CDR2 YSYEKL. The CDR3 DNA reads TGCGCCAGCAGCCACCCGGGACAGGGAAGATCACCCCTCCACTTT. It encodes CASSHPGQGRSPLHF.

CDR3 sequence: CASSNNQPQHF. DNA of the CDR3: TGTGCCAGCAGCAACAATCAGCCCCAGCATTTT. The rearrangement uses TRBV12-3 or TRBV12-4 and TRBJ1-5; D gene unclear. This CDR3 has 11 amino acids. The V end was cut by 6 bases, the J end by 3 bases, with 3 bases between.

The table lists this clonotype with a few counts. The CDR3 protein is CASSVGSGVETQYF. The CDR3 bases are TGTGCCAGCAGCGTAGGGTCAGGGGTAGAGACCCAGTACTTC. The chain joins TRBV9 to TRBJ2-5; D perhaps matches TRBD1 (6 bases). The germline V gene encodes CDR1 SGDLS and CDR2 YYNGEE. Trimming stripped 0 bases from V and 4 bases from J, with 10 bases between. CDR3 length: 14 amino acids.

There are many counts of this clonotype. The chain is built from TRBV5-1 and TRBJ2-2, with TRBD2 identical over 9 bases. Germline V CDR1 and CDR2: SGHRS, YFSETQ. The CDR3 has 15 amino acids. V was clipped by 1 base and J by 5 bases; unmatched bases: 3. The CDR3 here is CASSLSSGRTGELFF. DNA for the CDR3: TGCGCCAGCAGCTTGAGTAGCGGGAGAACCGGGGAGCTGTTTTTT. Together with reference TRBV5-1 and TRBJ2-2, the CDR3 gives the full variable domain: KAGVTQTPRYLIKTRGQQVTLSCSPISGHRSVSWYQQTPGQGLQFLFEYFSETQRNKGNFPGRFSGRQFSNSRSEMNVSTLELGDSALYLCASSLSSGRTGELFFGEGSRLTVL.

This clonotype was recorded at least ten times. The V gene is TRBV5-1, the J gene TRBJ2-2, with 9 positions matching TRBD1. Germline V lookup: CDR1 SGHRS, CDR2 YFSETQ. The J segment lost 3 bases and the V segment lost 4 bases, leaving 7 bases of the junction unmatched. CDR3 length: 16 residues. The CDR3 sequence is CASSLTGGRDTGELFF. The CDR3 DNA reads as TGCGCCAGCAGCCTTACAGGGGGCAGAGACACCGGGGAGCTGTTTTTT.

In its sample, this clonotype was seen many times. V and J are TRBV5-1 and TRBJ2-7; TRBD1 matches 7 bases. V lost 7 bases, J lost 0 bases, and 7 bases stayed unmatched. CDR3 length: 14 residues. Germline CDR1 and CDR2: SGHRS and YFSETQ. CDR3 nucleotides: TGCGCCAGCCGAGGACAGGCCTCCTCCTACGAGCAGTACTTC. This translates into CASRGQASSYEQYF. Together with reference TRBV5-1 and TRBJ2-7, the CDR3 gives the full variable domain: KAGVTQTPRYLIKTRGQQVTLSCSPISGHRSVSWYQQTPGQGLQFLFEYFSETQRNKGNFPGRFSGRQFSNSRSEMNVSTLELGDSALYLCASRGQASSYEQYFGPGTRLTVT.

V gene TRBV28 combines with J gene TRBJ2-1, with a possible D match to TRBD2 (6 bases). This CDR3 has 17 amino acids. Germline assignment: CDR1 MDHEN and CDR2 SYDVKM. Trimming shortened V by 5 bases and J by 4 bases, and 21 bases separated the two germline ends. CDR3 bases: TGTGCCAGCAGTACCCCTCTCCTAGCGTCCAATTACAATGAGCAGTTCTTC. Translating gives CASSTPLLASNYNEQFF.

There are many counts of this clonotype. The chain combines TRBV7-9 with TRBJ1-1; no clear D gene. V gave up 5 bases and J gave up 2 bases, with 12 bases separating them. The CDR3 covers 14 residues. Germline V lookup: CDR1 SEHNR, CDR2 FQNEAQ (reference sequence). In DNA form, the CDR3 reads TGTGCCAGCAGCCCCCACGAGGGTAACACTGAAGCTTTCTTT. The encoded protein is CASSPHEGNTEAFF.

This clonotype was detected a few times. The chain combines TRBV11-1 with TRBJ2-1, with D perhaps matching TRBD2 (6 bases). Per germline, CDR1 SGHAT and CDR2 FQDESV (reference sequence). This CDR3 comprises 18 residues. Trimming cost V 4 bases and J 8 bases, with 27 bases left between them. The CDR3 DNA reads TGTGCCAGCAGCTCCCTCCCGGGACTGGGGGGAAGTTCGGATGAGCAGTTCTTC. Translated: CASSSLPGLGGSSDEQFF.

In its sample, this clonotype was seen many times. This CDR3 is CASSLAGGPLNEQFF. Here the CDR3 DNA reads TGTGCCAGCAGCCTAGCGGGGGGGCCTCTCAATGAGCAGTTCTTC. This chain links TRBV12-3 or TRBV12-4 with TRBJ2-1, with 12 bases lining up with TRBD2. V shed 6 bases, J shed 6 bases, and the junction held 6 bases outside the gene matches. CDR3 length: 15 amino acids.

This clonotype was counted ten times or more. The chain uses TRBV5-1 and TRBJ1-4, with D perhaps matching TRBD1 (6 bases). Germline V lookup: CDR1 SGHRS, CDR2 YFSETQ. The V end was cut by 2 bases, the J end by 1 base, with 6 bases between. This CDR3 region has 14 residues. This CDR3 is CASSLQGTNEKLFF. CDR3 sequence (DNA): TGCGCCAGCAGCTTACAGGGAACTAATGAAAAACTGTTTTTT.

The chain links TRBV12-3 or TRBV12-4 to TRBJ1-1; D is ambiguous. V was trimmed by 6 bases and J by 1 base, leaving 9 bases between them. The CDR3 length is 13 residues. The CDR3 spells CASRGWGNTEAFF. In DNA, the CDR3 is TGTGCCAGCAGGGGGTGGGGGAACACTGAAGCTTTCTTT.

This sequence joins TRBV11-2 and TRBJ2-1; 15 bases align to TRBD2. Germline CDR1 is SGHAT and CDR2 is FQNNGV. The CDR3 runs 15 residues. Losses at the gene ends were 6 bases for V and 7 bases for J; bases not matched to a gene: 4. Here the CDR3 DNA reads TGTGCCAGCAGATCCGGACTAGCGGGGGGGAATGAGCAGTTCTTC. This gives the protein CASRSGLAGGNEQFF.

This clonotype was seen ten or more times. The genes are TRBV27 and TRBJ2-5; D is ambiguous. CDR3 length: 13 residues. V lost 0 bases to trimming and J lost 1 base, with 3 bases between them. Per germline, CDR1 MNHEY and CDR2 SMNVEV (reference sequence). CDR3 loop: CASSLSLQETQYF. The DNA of the CDR3 is TGTGCCAGCAGTTTATCCCTCCAAGAGACCCAGTACTTC.

This clonotype showed up many times. This chain links TRBV6-5 with TRBJ2-6; 8 positions match TRBD1. The V gene's germline CDR1 is MNHEY and CDR2 SVGAGI. The V and J ends lost 0 bases and 1 base, in that order; junction bases with no gene match: 2. The CDR3 spans 17 residues. Here the CDR3 DNA reads TGTGCCAGCAGTTACTCTAGGACAGGGTCTGGGGCCAACGTCCTGACTTTC. Translated, it gives CASSYSRTGSGANVLTF.

This chain connects TRBV24-1 to TRBJ2-1; no firm D call. CDR1 is KGHDR, CDR2 SFDVKD, per germline. The CDR3 is made up of 12 amino acids. The V end lost 4 bases, the J end lost 4 bases, and 4 bases lay between the germline ends. The CDR3 region has the DNA TGTGCCACCAGTGAGGGTTACAATGAGCAGTTCTTC. Amino acids: CATSEGYNEQFF.

The chain links TRBV2 to TRBJ1-5, with no clear D. The V end was cut by 7 bases, the J end by 2 bases, with 21 bases between. Germline loops: CDR1 SNHLY, CDR2 FYNNEI. There are 17 residues in the CDR3. The CDR3, as DNA: TGTGCCAGCACTCTAACCGGAGATTGGATCGGCAATCAGCCCCAGCATTTT. Protein sequence: CASTLTGDWIGNQPQHF.

This chain joins TRBV5-1 and TRBJ2-3, with 7 bases matching TRBD2. Unmatched junction bases numbered 4, after V lost 0 bases and J lost 0 bases. This CDR3 contains 16 residues. From germline, CDR1 is SGHRS and CDR2 YFSETQ. The CDR3 DNA follows: TGCGCCAGCAGCTTGGTCCTAGCGGCTAGCACAGATACGCAGTATTTT. Its translation is CASSLVLAASTDTQYF.

The chain has TRBV12-3 or TRBV12-4 and TRBJ2-2; 11 bases are a match to TRBD2. This CDR3 contains 16 residues. V dropped 3 bases and J dropped 7; count of bases not matched to a gene: 7. The CDR3 spells CASSFFSGRAGGELFF. CDR3 DNA sequence: TGTGCCAGCAGTTTCTTTAGCGGGAGGGCCGGCGGGGAGCTGTTTTTT.

The chain carries TRBV29-1 and TRBJ2-5, with D maybe TRBD2 (5 bases). V shed 5 bases and J shed 4 bases, with 14 bases lying between them. Germline V gives CDR1 SQVTM, CDR2 ANQGSEA. The CDR3 has 13 residues. The CDR3 DNA reads TGCAGCGTTCGACCGGTGGCGGGAGAGACCCAGTACTTC. This gives the protein CSVRPVAGETQYF.

The chain employs TRBV4-2 and TRBJ2-5; unclear D gene. V shed 1 base and J shed 3 bases, with 15 bases lying between them. CDR3 size: 16 residues. Germline CDR1 is LGHNA and CDR2 is YNFKEQ. CDR3 nucleotides: TGTGCCAGCAGCCAAGGAACGGTTAGCTTAAAAGAGACCCAGTACTTC. Its protein is CASSQGTVSLKETQYF.

This clonotype has only one observation. The chain has TRBV12-2 and TRBJ2-3; no DNA check was done on the table's D call, TRBD1. TRBV12-2 is reported as a pseudogene. The CDR3 spans 18 residues. CDR3 sequence: CASRSPLRLAPSTDTQYF. CDR3 coding DNA: TGTGCAAGTCGCTCACCTCTTCGCCTAGCGCCCAGCACAGATACGCAGTATTTT.

The chain joins TRBV5-1 to TRBJ1-5, with 8 bases identical to TRBD1. There are 13 residues in the CDR3. CDR1 and CDR2 from the germline V gene are SGHRS and YFSETQ. Unmatched junction bases numbered 6, after V lost 4 bases and J lost 9 bases. In nucleotides, the CDR3 is TGCGCCAGCAGCCTGACAGGGGTCCTGCCCCAGCATTTT. It yields the protein CASSLTGVLPQHF.

This clonotype was observed a handful of times. This rearrangement joins TRBV10-3 to TRBJ2-3; 9 bases are a match to TRBD2. Germline lookup yields CDR1 ENHRY and CDR2 SYGVKD. The junction had 5 bases not matched to a gene; V was cut back by 5 bases and J by 2 bases. The CDR3 sequence is 15 residues long. The CDR3 DNA follows: TGTGCCATCAGTTATAGCGGGGGCCTCACAGATACGCAGTATTTT. It yields the protein CAISYSGGLTDTQYF.

V gene TRBV7-2 combines with J gene TRBJ2-7; D remains ambiguous. Trimming left V 5 bases short and J 6 bases short, with 8 bases between. This CDR3 has 11 amino acids. From germline, CDR1 is SGHTA and CDR2 FQGNSA. DNA of the CDR3: TGTGCCAGCAGCCAGGCGACCGAGCAGTACTTC. It codes for CASSQATEQYF.

This rearrangement joins TRBV6-5 to TRBJ2-2; a weak D match, TRBD1 (5 bases). Looked up from germline, CDR1 is MNHEY and CDR2 is SVGAGI. The V and J ends lost 7 bases and 5 bases respectively, with 14 bases between them. The CDR3 spans 14 residues. CDR3 residues: CASNFAGPTGELFF. CDR3 nucleotide sequence: TGTGCCAGCAATTTTGCAGGGCCGACCGGGGAGCTGTTTTTT.